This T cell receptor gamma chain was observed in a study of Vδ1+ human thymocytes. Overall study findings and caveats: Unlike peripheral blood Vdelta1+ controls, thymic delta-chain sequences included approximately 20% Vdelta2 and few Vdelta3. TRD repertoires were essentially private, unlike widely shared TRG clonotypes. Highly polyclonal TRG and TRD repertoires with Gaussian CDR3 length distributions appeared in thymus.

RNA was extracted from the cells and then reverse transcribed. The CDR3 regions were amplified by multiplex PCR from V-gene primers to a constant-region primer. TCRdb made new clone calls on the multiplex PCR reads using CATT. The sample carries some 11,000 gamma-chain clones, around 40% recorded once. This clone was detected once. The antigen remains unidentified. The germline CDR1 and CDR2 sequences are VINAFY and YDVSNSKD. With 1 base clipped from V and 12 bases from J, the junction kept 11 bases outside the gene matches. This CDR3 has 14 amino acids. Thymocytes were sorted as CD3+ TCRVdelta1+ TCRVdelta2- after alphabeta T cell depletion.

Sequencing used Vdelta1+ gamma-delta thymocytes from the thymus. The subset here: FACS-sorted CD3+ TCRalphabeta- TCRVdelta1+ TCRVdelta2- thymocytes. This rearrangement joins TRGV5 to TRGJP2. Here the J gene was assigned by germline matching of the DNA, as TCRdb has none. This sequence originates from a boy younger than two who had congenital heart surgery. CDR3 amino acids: CATWDSPRGRIKTF. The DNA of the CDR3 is TGTGCCACCTGGGACAGCCCCCGGGGGCGGATCAAGACGTTT.